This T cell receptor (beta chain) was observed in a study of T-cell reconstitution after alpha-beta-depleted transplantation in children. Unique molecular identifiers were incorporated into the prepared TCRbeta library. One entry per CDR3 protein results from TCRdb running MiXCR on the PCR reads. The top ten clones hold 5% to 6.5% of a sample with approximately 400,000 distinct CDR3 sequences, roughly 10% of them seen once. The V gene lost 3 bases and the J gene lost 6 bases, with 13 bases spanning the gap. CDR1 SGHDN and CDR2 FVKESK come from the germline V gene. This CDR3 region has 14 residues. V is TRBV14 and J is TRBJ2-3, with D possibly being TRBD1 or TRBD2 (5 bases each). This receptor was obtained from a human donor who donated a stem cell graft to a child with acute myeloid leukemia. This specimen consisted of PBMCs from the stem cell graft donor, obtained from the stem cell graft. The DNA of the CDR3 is TGTGCCAGCAGCCATGAGAGGGGTATTGATACGCAGTATTTT. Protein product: CASSHERGIDTQYF. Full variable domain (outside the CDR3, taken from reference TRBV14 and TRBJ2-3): EAGVTQFPSHSVIEKGQTVTLRCDPISGHDNLYWYRRVMGKEIKFLLHFVKESKQDESGMPNNRFLAERTGGTYSTLKVQPAELEDSGVYFCASSHERGIDTQYFGPGTRLTVL.